This T cell receptor (beta chain) was documented in a study of T cell repertoires in cytomegalovirus infection. About the study: The public TCR beta signatures pointed to both CMV infection and matching HLA type.

TCRdb re-analysed the reads in MiXCR, keeping a single row per CDR3 protein. The sample carries about 300,000 distinct CDR3 sequences, roughly a quarter recorded once. With regard to this clonotype: Its cognate antigen is unknown.

Germline-derived CDR1 and CDR2 are MNHEY and SVGAGI. V shed 6 bases and J 5 bases; nucleotides not matched to a gene: 10. This CDR3 is 15 amino acids long. Notes on the study in general: Using cumulative public TCR beta family frequency, the authors identified those who carried CMV together with the relevant HLA. In two of eight donors, the top clonotype was HLA-C-restricted CMV-specific.

The sequence was obtained from a human donor in good health (CMV status not recorded). Some clones in this sample may be carry-over from other donors' samples. The chain links TRBV6-5 to TRBJ2-5, with 9 bases fitting TRBD1. Sequencing used PBMCs. The CDR3 spells CASRRDRERWETQYF. DNA for the CDR3: TGTGCCAGCAGGAGGGACAGGGAACGATGGGAGACCCAGTACTTC.